The T cell receptor (beta chain) under discussion was sequenced for a study of T-cell reconstitution after alpha-beta-depleted transplantation in children. This clonotype came up a few times. Unique molecular identifiers were used to barcode this TCRbeta library. From the PCR reads, TCRdb called clonotypes with MiXCR, one entry per CDR3 protein. The repertoire holds about 610,000 distinct CDR3 sequences, with over 25% as singletons. The ends lost 5 bases at V and 4 bases at J; junction bases unmatched: 8. Germline values: CDR1 SGHTA, CDR2 FQGTGA. The CDR3 is 17 amino acids. This TCR came from a boy under two years old with Wiskott-Aldrich syndrome, due to receive a stem cell transplant. Sequencing was performed on PBMCs, taken before TCRalphabeta/CD19-depleted stem cell transplant. This chain links TRBV7-3 with TRBJ2-5; 15 nucleotides agree with TRBD2. The CDR3 nucleotides read TGTGCCAGCAGCAACCGGACTAGCGGGAGGGCCACAGAGACCCAGTACTTC. Encoded protein: CASSNRTSGRATETQYF.